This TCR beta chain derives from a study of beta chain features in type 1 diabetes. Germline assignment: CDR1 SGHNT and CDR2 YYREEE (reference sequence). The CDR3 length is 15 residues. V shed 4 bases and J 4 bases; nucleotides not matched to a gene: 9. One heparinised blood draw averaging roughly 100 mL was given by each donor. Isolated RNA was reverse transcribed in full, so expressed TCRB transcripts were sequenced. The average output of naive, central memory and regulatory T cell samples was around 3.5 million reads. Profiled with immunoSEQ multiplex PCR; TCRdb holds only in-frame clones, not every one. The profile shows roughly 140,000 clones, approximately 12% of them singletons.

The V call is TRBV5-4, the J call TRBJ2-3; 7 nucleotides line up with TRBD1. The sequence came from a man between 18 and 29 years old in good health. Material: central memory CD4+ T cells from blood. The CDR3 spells CASSQGRQGADTQYF. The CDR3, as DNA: TGTGCCAGCAGCCAAGGGCGGCAGGGGGCAGATACGCAGTATTTT. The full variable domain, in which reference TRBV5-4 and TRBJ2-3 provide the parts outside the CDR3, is ETGVTQSPTHLIKTRGQQVTLRCSSQSGHNTVSWYQQALGQGPQFIFQYYREEENGRGNFPPRFSGLQFPNYSSELNVNALELDDSALYLCASSQGRQGADTQYFGPGTRLTVL.